This T cell receptor beta chain was sequenced for a study of T cell repertoires in cytomegalovirus infection. Between the trimmed V and J ends, which lost 6 bases and 2 bases, there was a span of 11 bases. This CDR3 contains 14 residues. Looked up from germline, CDR1 is MNHEY and CDR2 is SVGAGI. TCRdb analysed the reads with MiXCR anew, one entry per CDR3 protein. The repertoire holds approximately 730,000 distinct CDR3 sequences, with about 29% as singletons. As to this clonotype: What it binds is unknown.

The receptor was derived from a human donor in good health (CMV status not recorded). Some clones in this sample may be carry-over from other donors' samples. The source material was cultured CD8+ T cells from PBMCs, sampled from culture after CMV antigen stimulation. This rearrangement joins TRBV6-5 to TRBJ1-5; weak D call: TRBD1 (5 bases). The CDR3 coding sequence is TGTGCCAGCAGCATGGCCAGGGGCAATCAGCCCCAGCATTTT. Translation: CASSMARGNQPQHF.